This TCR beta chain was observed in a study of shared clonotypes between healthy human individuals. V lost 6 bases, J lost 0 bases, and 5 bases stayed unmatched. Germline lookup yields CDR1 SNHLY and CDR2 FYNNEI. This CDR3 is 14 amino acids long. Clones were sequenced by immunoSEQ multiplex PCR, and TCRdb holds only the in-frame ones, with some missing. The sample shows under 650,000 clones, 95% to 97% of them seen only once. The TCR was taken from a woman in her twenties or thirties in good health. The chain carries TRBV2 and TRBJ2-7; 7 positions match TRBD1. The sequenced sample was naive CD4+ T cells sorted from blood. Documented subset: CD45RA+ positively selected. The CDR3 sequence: CASRRGQSSYEQYF. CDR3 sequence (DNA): TGTGCCAGCAGAAGGGGACAGAGCTCCTACGAGCAGTACTTC.